These T cell receptor beta chains were read from a single sample in a study of CD8 T cells in Susac syndrome. TCRdb ran MiXCR on the immunoSEQ multiplex PCR reads and lists one entry per CDR3 protein. The table shows 150,000 to 200,000 distinct CDR3 sequences, with around 96% occurring only once. The specimen sequenced was CD4+ T cells from PBMCs. The receptors were sampled from a human donor in good health. Each CDR3 is given with its conserved first and last residue. The D gene is left open where the match is weak. Part of the rows lack a size; the others show once, few, many or a class for expanded clones.

j_call: TRBJ2-7
clone_size: few
d_call: .
cdr3_length: 15
v_call: TRBV5-6
cdr3_aa: CASSLGQVSSYEQYF
cdr3_nt: TGTGCCAGCAGCTTGGGCCAGGTAAGCTCCTACGAGCAGTACTTC

j_call: TRBJ1-1
clone_size: .
d_call: .
cdr3_length: 12
v_call: TRBV28
cdr3_aa: CASTPSGREAFF
cdr3_nt: TGTGCCAGCACCCCATCGGGACGGGAAGCTTTCTTT

j_call: TRBJ1-2
clone_size: .
d_call: .
cdr3_length: 13
v_call: TRBV6-2/TRBV6-3
cdr3_aa: CASSLFGDYGYTF
cdr3_nt: TGTGCCAGCAGTTTATTCGGGGACTATGGCTACACCTTC

j_call: TRBJ1-1
clone_size: .
d_call: .
cdr3_length: 11
v_call: TRBV2
cdr3_aa: CASSADSGAFF
cdr3_nt: TGTGCCAGCAGTGCCGACAGCGGAGCTTTCTTT

j_call: TRBJ1-6
clone_size: .
d_call: .
cdr3_length: 15
v_call: TRBV3-1
cdr3_aa: CASSLGGGNNSPLHF
cdr3_nt: TGTGCCAGCAGCCTTGGGGGAGGCAATAATTCACCCCTCCACTTT

j_call: TRBJ2-5
clone_size: .
d_call: .
cdr3_length: 13
v_call: TRBV6-5
cdr3_aa: CASSWGGGETQYF
cdr3_nt: TGTGCCAGCAGTTGGGGGGGCGGAGAGACCCAGTACTTC

j_call: TRBJ1-1
clone_size: .
d_call: TRBD1
cdr3_length: 15
v_call: TRBV12-3/TRBV12-4
cdr3_aa: CASRRGTVANTEAFF
cdr3_nt: TGTGCCAGCAGACGAGGGACAGTAGCGAACACTGAAGCTTTCTTT

j_call: TRBJ2-1
clone_size: .
d_call: .
cdr3_length: 12
v_call: TRBV5-1
cdr3_aa: CASSDSGNEQFF
cdr3_nt: TGCGCCAGCAGTGATTCTGGTAATGAGCAGTTCTTC

j_call: TRBJ1-2
clone_size: .
d_call: .
cdr3_length: 13
v_call: TRBV27
cdr3_aa: CASSSSYNYGYTF
cdr3_nt: TGTGCCAGCAGTTCTTCTTATAACTATGGCTACACCTTC

j_call: TRBJ2-7
clone_size: .
d_call: .
cdr3_length: 14
v_call: TRBV29-1
cdr3_aa: CSVAIPTGSYEQYF
cdr3_nt: TGCAGCGTTGCCATCCCCACGGGCTCCTACGAGCAGTACTTC

j_call: TRBJ1-2
clone_size: .
d_call: .
cdr3_length: 12
v_call: TRBV12-3/TRBV12-4
cdr3_aa: CASSGPGGGYTF
cdr3_nt: TGTGCCAGCAGCGGACCTGGAGGCGGCTACACCTTC

j_call: TRBJ2-7
clone_size: once
d_call: .
cdr3_length: 14
v_call: TRBV20-1
cdr3_aa: CSARDLRGRYEQYF
cdr3_nt: TGCAGTGCTAGAGATCTTCGGGGGCGGTACGAGCAGTACTTC

j_call: TRBJ2-3
clone_size: .
d_call: TRBD2
cdr3_length: 17
v_call: TRBV9
cdr3_aa: CASSPRFSGGATDTQYF
cdr3_nt: TGTGCCAGCAGCCCAAGATTTAGCGGGGGGGCCACAGATACGCAGTATTTT

j_call: TRBJ1-2
clone_size: once
d_call: .
cdr3_length: 14
v_call: TRBV4-3
cdr3_aa: CASSHSQGTYGYTF
cdr3_nt: TGCGCCAGCAGCCACTCCCAGGGGACATATGGCTACACCTTC

j_call: TRBJ2-2
clone_size: .
d_call: TRBD1
cdr3_length: 14
v_call: TRBV19
cdr3_aa: CASSTDRAGGELFF
cdr3_nt: TGTGCCAGTAGCACTGACAGGGCTGGCGGGGAGCTGTTTTTT

j_call: TRBJ1-2
clone_size: .
d_call: .
cdr3_length: 14
v_call: TRBV7-8
cdr3_aa: CASSSQDTGYGYTF
cdr3_nt: TGTGCCAGCAGCTCCCAGGACACCGGCTATGGCTACACCTTC

j_call: TRBJ2-1
clone_size: once
d_call: .
cdr3_length: 15
v_call: TRBV6-5
cdr3_aa: CASSRPSGPHNEQFF
cdr3_nt: TGTGCCAGCAGCCGCCCGTCCGGACCCCACAATGAGCAGTTCTTC

j_call: TRBJ2-7
clone_size: .
d_call: .
cdr3_length: 14
v_call: TRBV3-1
cdr3_aa: CASSQGTTHYEQYF
cdr3_nt: TGTGCCAGCAGCCAAGGGACTACCCACTACGAGCAGTACTTC

j_call: TRBJ1-2
clone_size: .
d_call: .
cdr3_length: 13
v_call: TRBV9
cdr3_aa: CASSVEQNYGYTF
cdr3_nt: TGTGCCAGCAGCGTAGAACAGAACTATGGCTACACCTTC

j_call: TRBJ1-6
clone_size: .
d_call: .
cdr3_length: 14
v_call: TRBV20-1
cdr3_aa: CSARSALNNSPLHF
cdr3_nt: TGCAGTGCTAGGTCGGCCCTTAATAATTCACCCCTCCACTTT

j_call: TRBJ1-5
clone_size: .
d_call: TRBD1
cdr3_length: 16
v_call: TRBV20-1
cdr3_aa: CSARDPGGDSNQPQHF
cdr3_nt: TGCAGTGCTAGAGATCCAGGGGGCGATAGCAATCAGCCCCAGCATTTT

j_call: TRBJ2-3
clone_size: .
d_call: .
cdr3_length: 15
v_call: TRBV7-8
cdr3_aa: CASSLYDLSTDTQYF
cdr3_nt: TGTGCCAGCAGCTTATACGACTTGAGCACAGATACGCAGTATTTT

j_call: TRBJ2-7
clone_size: .
d_call: TRBD1
cdr3_length: 14
v_call: TRBV9
cdr3_aa: CASSPQGQPYEQYF
cdr3_nt: TGTGCCAGCAGCCCCCAGGGACAGCCCTACGAGCAGTACTTC

j_call: TRBJ2-3
clone_size: .
d_call: TRBD2
cdr3_length: 15
v_call: TRBV3-1
cdr3_aa: CASSQTSGATDTQYF
cdr3_nt: TGTGCCAGCAGCCAGACTAGCGGGGCCACAGATACGCAGTATTTT

j_call: TRBJ1-6
clone_size: .
d_call: .
cdr3_length: 13
v_call: TRBV12-3/TRBV12-4
cdr3_aa: CASSLRVGSPLHF
cdr3_nt: TGTGCCAGCAGTCTCAGGGTTGGGTCACCCCTCCACTTT

j_call: TRBJ2-7
clone_size: .
d_call: TRBD1
cdr3_length: 16
v_call: TRBV6-2/TRBV6-3
cdr3_aa: CASSYNPGQLIYEQYF
cdr3_nt: TGTGCCAGCAGTTACAATCCGGGACAGCTAATCTACGAGCAGTACTTC

j_call: TRBJ2-1
clone_size: .
d_call: .
cdr3_length: 15
v_call: TRBV20-1
cdr3_aa: CSAPSLVRIDNEQFF
cdr3_nt: TGCAGTGCACCCTCCCTAGTCCGAATAGACAATGAGCAGTTCTTC

j_call: TRBJ1-2
clone_size: .
d_call: .
cdr3_length: 15
v_call: TRBV10-3
cdr3_aa: CAISESNGYNYGYTF
cdr3_nt: TGTGCCATCAGTGAGTCTAACGGCTATAACTATGGCTACACCTTC

j_call: TRBJ1-2
clone_size: .
d_call: .
cdr3_length: 13
v_call: TRBV11-1
cdr3_aa: CASSSDGNYGYTF
cdr3_nt: TGTGCCAGCAGTTCGGACGGAAACTATGGCTACACCTTC

j_call: TRBJ2-2
clone_size: .
d_call: .
cdr3_length: 14
v_call: TRBV3-1
cdr3_aa: CASSQVLGGGELFF
cdr3_nt: TGTGCCAGCAGCCAAGTTTTGGGAGGCGGGGAGCTGTTTTTT

j_call: TRBJ1-5
clone_size: .
d_call: .
cdr3_length: 15
v_call: TRBV27
cdr3_aa: CASSLSGRINQPQHF
cdr3_nt: TGTGCCAGCAGTTTATCAGGTCGGATAAATCAGCCCCAGCATTTT

j_call: TRBJ2-6
clone_size: .
d_call: .
cdr3_length: 16
v_call: TRBV15
cdr3_aa: CATSRDLGVGANVLTF
cdr3_nt: TGTGCCACCAGCAGAGATCTGGGGGTGGGGGCCAACGTCCTGACTTTC

j_call: TRBJ1-1
clone_size: once
d_call: .
cdr3_length: 14
v_call: TRBV12-3/TRBV12-4
cdr3_aa: CASRTYTANTEAFF
cdr3_nt: TGTGCCAGCAGAACTTATACAGCGAACACTGAAGCTTTCTTT

j_call: TRBJ2-3
clone_size: once
d_call: TRBD2
cdr3_length: 14
v_call: TRBV29-1
cdr3_aa: CSVVPGGATDTQYF
cdr3_nt: TGCAGCGTTGTGCCGGGGGGGGCGACAGATACGCAGTATTTT

j_call: TRBJ2-1
clone_size: once
d_call: TRBD2
cdr3_length: 16
v_call: TRBV24-1
cdr3_aa: CATSDPGGTSGNEQFF
cdr3_nt: TGTGCCACCAGTGATCCAGGGGGGACTAGCGGGAATGAGCAGTTCTTC

j_call: TRBJ2-1
clone_size: .
d_call: TRBD2
cdr3_length: 14
v_call: TRBV20-1
cdr3_aa: CSAYGTSGDNEQFF
cdr3_nt: TGCAGTGCGTACGGGACTAGCGGTGACAATGAGCAGTTCTTC

j_call: TRBJ2-1
clone_size: .
d_call: TRBD1
cdr3_length: 14
v_call: TRBV12-3/TRBV12-4
cdr3_aa: CASITGGPYNEQFF
cdr3_nt: TGTGCCAGCATCACAGGGGGCCCCTACAATGAGCAGTTCTTC

j_call: TRBJ2-3
clone_size: once
d_call: TRBD2
cdr3_length: 16
v_call: TRBV12-3/TRBV12-4
cdr3_aa: CASSPLAGGRSDTQYF
cdr3_nt: TGTGCCAGCAGTCCCTTAGCGGGGGGGCGGTCGGATACGCAGTATTTT

j_call: TRBJ1-2
clone_size: .
d_call: TRBD1
cdr3_length: 14
v_call: TRBV20-1
cdr3_aa: CSARAQDRGQGYTF
cdr3_nt: TGCAGTGCTAGAGCCCAAGACAGGGGCCAGGGGTACACCTTC

j_call: TRBJ2-2
clone_size: .
d_call: .
cdr3_length: 14
v_call: TRBV2
cdr3_aa: CASTPAPGTGELFF
cdr3_nt: TGTGCCAGCACCCCCGCCCCGGGCACCGGGGAGCTGTTTTTT

j_call: TRBJ2-5
clone_size: .
d_call: TRBD1
cdr3_length: 15
v_call: TRBV7-2
cdr3_aa: CASSAYRDRQETQYF
cdr3_nt: TGTGCCAGCAGCGCATACCGGGACAGACAAGAGACCCAGTACTTC

j_call: TRBJ1-2
clone_size: .
d_call: TRBD1
cdr3_length: 19
v_call: TRBV7-2
cdr3_aa: CASSSAGRQGETSNYGYTF
cdr3_nt: TGTGCCAGCAGCTCAGCAGGTCGACAGGGCGAAACTTCTAACTATGGCTACACCTTC

j_call: TRBJ1-2
clone_size: .
d_call: .
cdr3_length: 12
v_call: TRBV3-1
cdr3_aa: CASTGGSYGYTF
cdr3_nt: TGTGCCAGCACCGGAGGGAGCTATGGCTACACCTTC

j_call: TRBJ1-1
clone_size: .
d_call: .
cdr3_length: 12
v_call: TRBV29-1
cdr3_aa: CSVGGANTEAFF
cdr3_nt: TGCAGCGTTGGTGGCGCTAACACTGAAGCTTTCTTT

j_call: TRBJ2-1
clone_size: .
d_call: .
cdr3_length: 13
v_call: TRBV29-1
cdr3_aa: CSVAGYRDNEQFF
cdr3_nt: TGCAGCGTTGCAGGATACAGGGACAATGAGCAGTTCTTC

j_call: TRBJ2-7
clone_size: .
d_call: TRBD2
cdr3_length: 15
v_call: TRBV7-2
cdr3_aa: CASSLPLAGGTEQYF
cdr3_nt: TGTGCCAGCAGCTTGCCCCTAGCGGGGGGGACTGAGCAGTACTTC

j_call: TRBJ1-1
clone_size: few
d_call: .
cdr3_length: 11
v_call: TRBV20-1
cdr3_aa: CSARENTEAFF
cdr3_nt: TGCAGTGCTCGAGAGAACACTGAAGCTTTCTTT

j_call: TRBJ1-1
clone_size: .
d_call: .
cdr3_length: 12
v_call: TRBV3-1
cdr3_aa: CASSQGGIEAFF
cdr3_nt: TGTGCCAGCAGCCAAGGGGGTATTGAAGCTTTCTTT

j_call: TRBJ1-1
clone_size: .
d_call: .
cdr3_length: 14
v_call: TRBV4-2
cdr3_aa: CASSQKLQGSEAFF
cdr3_nt: TGTGCCAGCAGCCAAAAACTTCAGGGGTCGGAAGCTTTCTTT

j_call: TRBJ2-5
clone_size: .
d_call: .
cdr3_length: 17
v_call: TRBV7-8
cdr3_aa: CASSSLFGPRSVETQYF
cdr3_nt: TGTGCCAGCAGCTCGCTCTTCGGACCCCGGAGTGTAGAGACCCAGTACTTC

j_call: TRBJ1-1
clone_size: .
d_call: .
cdr3_length: 11
v_call: TRBV29-1
cdr3_aa: CSVGMWTEAFF
cdr3_nt: TGCAGCGTGGGGATGTGGACTGAAGCTTTCTTT

j_call: TRBJ2-7
clone_size: .
d_call: TRBD1
cdr3_length: 16
v_call: TRBV6-2/TRBV6-3
cdr3_aa: CASSYPGRTGIYEQYF
cdr3_nt: TGTGCCAGCAGTTACCCTGGACGGACAGGGATCTACGAGCAGTACTTC

j_call: TRBJ1-2
clone_size: .
d_call: TRBD1
cdr3_length: 13
v_call: TRBV28
cdr3_aa: CASRRQGLSGYTF
cdr3_nt: TGTGCCAGCAGGCGACAGGGACTCTCTGGCTACACCTTC

j_call: TRBJ1-1
clone_size: .
d_call: TRBD1
cdr3_length: 14
v_call: TRBV7-9
cdr3_aa: CASSPGQGRTEAFF
cdr3_nt: TGTGCCAGCAGCCCGGGACAGGGTAGGACTGAAGCTTTCTTT